Reported below is one T cell receptor (beta chain). The sample belongs to a study of blood T cell repertoires in COVID-19. Generated by immunoSEQ multiplex PCR, the TCRdb table keeps only in-frame clones and is missing some. The sample has approximately 400,000 clones, more than 80% seen once. CDR1 is MGHDK and CDR2 is SYGVNS in the germline V gene. CDR3 length: 12 amino acids. Trimming stripped 5 bases from V and 4 bases from J, with 8 bases between. The origin of this receptor is a middle-aged man with acute or convalescent COVID-19. This rearrangement joins TRBV25-1 to TRBJ1-1; D remains unclear. Sample: peripheral blood. The CDR3 sequence: CASSWAGTEAFF. The CDR3 nucleotides read TGTGCCAGCAGTTGGGCCGGCACTGAAGCTTTCTTT.